At least ten counts were recorded for the clone carrying this TCR beta chain. The germline V gene encodes CDR1 SGDLS and CDR2 YYNGEE. V was shortened by 3 bases and J by 7 bases, with 22 bases between the two germline ends. This CDR3 has 16 amino acids. This record belongs to a study of T-cell reconstitution after alpha-beta-depleted transplantation in children. During its preparation, the TCRbeta library received unique molecular identifiers. TCRdb analysed the PCR reads with MiXCR anew, one entry per CDR3 protein. The sample consists of roughly 190,000 distinct CDR3 sequences, just over 14% of them appearing once.

The TCR comes from a human donor who donated a stem cell graft to a child with acute lymphoblastic leukemia. Source: PBMCs from the stem cell graft donor, taken from the stem cell graft. V is TRBV9 and J is TRBJ1-1; perhaps TRBD1 as D (5 bases). CDR3 amino acids: CASSEGVGRFGHEAFF. Here the CDR3 DNA reads TGTGCCAGCAGCGAGGGAGTGGGGCGTTTCGGGCATGAAGCTTTCTTT.